Given below is one TCR beta chain in context. Its target is unknown. The data were obtained in a study of cytomegalovirus exposure and HLA in healthy donors. Looking at the study overall: Among the 398 genotyped donors, approximately 82% were placed in the Caucasian-associated ancestry cluster.

In the PCR, 60 Vbeta and 13 Jbeta primers were used. The authors' processing: The authors later counted 75 million to 90 million unique TCR beta chains, roughly 10 million of them shared. Clones were sequenced by immunoSEQ multiplex PCR, and TCRdb holds only the in-frame ones, with some missing. The V and J calls and clone size are taken from that table; D and trimming were inferred from the DNA. The table lists some 170,000 clones, 71% of them singletons. General study results and limits: The study carried out a later analysis of TCR beta sequences. It associated some 17,000 of them with specific HLA alleles at a false discovery rate of 0.05.

V lost 5 bases and J 1 base, leaving 5 bases between the germline ends. The CDR3 extends over 12 amino acids. Germline assignment: CDR1 MNHEY and CDR2 SMNVEV (reference sequence). The chain carries TRBV27 and TRBJ1-2; D is undetermined. This clonotype was obtained from a woman between 25 and 40 years old in good health and CMV-seronegative. Sequencing was performed on PBMCs. The CDR3 sequence is CASSTGNYGYTF. CDR3 sequence (DNA): TGTGCCAGCAGTACGGGTAACTATGGCTACACCTTC.